What follows is one TCR beta chain and its context. The data derive from a study of blood T cell repertoires in COVID-19. Looking at the study overall: The United States, Italy and Spain provided the acute and convalescent COVID-19 samples. Sources were T cells, B-cell-depleted T cells, or PBMCs; the material itself was cDNA or gDNA.

There are 14 residues in the CDR3. V lost 8 bases, J lost 4 bases, and 17 bases lay in between. CDR1 is MDHEN and CDR2 is SYDVKM in the germline V gene. Per the authors' pipeline: Nucleated cell number was recorded as an estimate derived from reference gene primer amplification. Sequencing was performed with immunoSEQ multiplex PCR; in TCRdb, only in-frame clones are kept and a portion is missing. The V and J calls and clone size are taken from that table; D and trimming were inferred from the DNA. Of approximately 500,000 clones in the sample, 70% to 90% were seen once. The J gene is TRBJ1-1, the V gene TRBV28; D is perhaps TRBD1 (6 bases). What was sequenced was peripheral blood. The clonotype comes from a human donor in a cohort sampled during active COVID-19. CDR3 coding DNA: TGTGCCAGCCCCCCTTCCGACAGGTTCACTGAAGCTTTCTTT. Translating gives CASPPSDRFTEAFF. The entire variable domain, with the rest obtained from reference TRBV28 and TRBJ1-1, is as follows: DVKVTQSSRYLVKRTGEKVFLECVQDMDHENMFWYRQDPGLGLRLIYFSYDVKMKEKGDIPEGYSVSREKKERFSLILESASTNQTSMYLCASPPSDRFTEAFFGQGTRLTVV.